The source of this T cell receptor beta chain is a study of breast tumors, draining lymph nodes, adjacent tissues (dated by TCRdb to about 2016). General notes on the study: TCR beta repertoires were compared across tumor, adjacent nontumor tissue and axillary lymph nodes obtained from breast cancer patients. In human breast cancer, the study set out to evaluate how tumor, surrounding tissue and draining lymph node repertoires relate to one another and whether T cells may move between these sites.

With respect to this clonotype: The target of this receptor is not known. Base qualities were left out, and no much larger clone turns up one base away.

The junction shows trimming of 8 bases on V and 6 bases on J, and the gene matches do not reach 10 bases of it. Its CDR3 holds 14 amino acids, cysteine through phenylalanine. Just the 42-base CDR3 DNA is kept, in frame starting at base 1. CDR1 and CDR2 are drawn from the germline V gene: SNHLY, FYNNEI. Sequencing took place on an Illumina HiSeq 2000. Multiplex PCR amplification was used to generate the TCR beta chain libraries. The amplified TCR beta chain products were analyzed by high-throughput sequencing. The public sequencing data were trimmed at Q25 with fastp and processed into clonotypes with MiXCR by TCRdb, which kept only in-frame beta chains. Records with the same CDR3 protein are collapsed into one entry carrying the most frequent genes and DNA. The sample has 70,000 or so distinct CDR3 sequences on record, approximately 47% of them singletons. The ten largest clones add up to about 8.4% of the sample.

Points the paper makes about the study in general: The data were considered consistent with the idea that most tumor T cells come from the lymph node and then expand in tumor tissue. The similarity between tumor and nontumor tissue repertoires was significantly greater in luminal-like breast cancer than in basal-like breast cancer. Tumor T-cell repertoires showed less diversity than lymph node repertoires and more diversity than nontumor tissue repertoires, and tumor T-cell repertoires showed preferential V and J gene usage. Rather than being directly demonstrated, the conclusion that tumor T cells originate in lymph nodes was presented as consistent with a hypothesis.

Recombination linked TRBV2 to TRBJ2-3, and 8 bases in between align with TRBD2. The sequence came from a female donor with breast cancer. Some clones in this sample may be carry-over from other donors' samples. Specimen: breast tumor tissue. CDR3 reads: CASGLNGRADTQYF. Here is the DNA: TGTGCCAGCGGGCTTAACGGGAGGGCGGATACGCAGTATTTT.